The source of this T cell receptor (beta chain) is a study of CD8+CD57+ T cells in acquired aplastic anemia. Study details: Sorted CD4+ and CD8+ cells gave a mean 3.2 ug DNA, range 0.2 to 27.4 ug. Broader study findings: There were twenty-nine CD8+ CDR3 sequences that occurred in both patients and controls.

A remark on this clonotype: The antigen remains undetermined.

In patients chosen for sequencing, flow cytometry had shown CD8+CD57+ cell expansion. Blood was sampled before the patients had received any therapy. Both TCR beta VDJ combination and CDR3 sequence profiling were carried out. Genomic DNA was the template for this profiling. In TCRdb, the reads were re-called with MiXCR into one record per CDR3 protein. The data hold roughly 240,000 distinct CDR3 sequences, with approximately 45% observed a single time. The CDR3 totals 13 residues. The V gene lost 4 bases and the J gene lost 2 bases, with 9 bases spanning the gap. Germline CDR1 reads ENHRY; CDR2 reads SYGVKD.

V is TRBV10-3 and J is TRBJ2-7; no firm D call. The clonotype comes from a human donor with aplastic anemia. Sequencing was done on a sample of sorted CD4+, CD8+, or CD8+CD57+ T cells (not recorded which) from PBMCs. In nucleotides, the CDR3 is TGTGCCATCAGTGCGGCTTTGGCCTACGAGCAGTACTTC. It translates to CAISAALAYEQYF.